This T cell receptor (beta chain) was sequenced in a study of glioma-infiltrating T cells. This clonotype has a handful of counts. TCR alpha and beta CDR3 regions were amplified from RNA using iRepertoire nested multiplex PCR. TCRdb independently ran MiXCR on the multiplex PCR reads; one entry per CDR3 protein. The sample has approximately 100,000 distinct CDR3 sequences, less than 30% seen once. The sample taken for sequencing was glioma tissue, nonneoplastic brain tissue, or PBMCs (not recorded which). This sequence originates from a human donor with low-grade glioma or glioblastoma, undergoing nonglioma brain surgery, or in good health (not recorded which).

The CDR3 bases are TGTGCCAGCAGTGAAGACAAGACTAGGGGGGAGACCCAGTACTTC. Translation: CASSEDKTRGETQYF. The chain recombines TRBV2 with TRBJ2-5; D is possibly TRBD1 or TRBD2 (6 bases each). CDR1 SNHLY and CDR2 FYNNEI come from the germline V gene. Trimming stripped 1 base from V and 5 bases from J, with 14 bases between. CDR3 length: 15 residues.